The 31 T cell receptor beta chains listed next were all sequenced from one sample in a study of blood T cells in healthy people across ages. A second about 7 to 12 cycle PCR used barcoded and J-beta primers. TCRdb re-derived calls from the 5' RACE reads in MiXCR, one entry per CDR3 protein. The sample has under 2 million distinct CDR3 sequences; about 35% are singletons. The sequencing input was blood. The receptors here all came from a woman in her twenties or thirties in good health.

In its sample, this clonotype was seen a few times. V and J are TRBV11-1 and TRBJ2-3; D unresolved. The CDR3 is made up of 14 amino acids. Trimming stripped 5 bases from V and 4 bases from J, with 13 bases between. In germline, CDR1 is SGHAT, CDR2 FQDESV (reference sequence). The CDR3, as DNA: TGTGCCAGCAGCCTCCTGCGTGGGCCAGATACGCAGTATTTT. Protein: CASSLLRGPDTQYF.

The chain has TRBV5-4 and TRBJ2-5; D not resolved. This CDR3 region has 16 residues. Germline lookup yields CDR1 SGHNT and CDR2 YYREEE (reference sequence). Trimming pared 3 bases from V and 4 bases from J, leaving 19 bases between. The CDR3 loop reads CASSSRTGPNLETQYF. As DNA, the CDR3 is TGTGCCAGCAGCTCACGTACCGGGCCCAATTTAGAGACCCAGTACTTC.

The chain combines TRBV9 with TRBJ2-1, with D possibly matching TRBD2 (6 bases). Germline V gene data show CDR1 as SGDLS and CDR2 as YYNGEE. The CDR3 consists of 14 residues. With 3 bases removed from V and 2 bases from J, the gap between germline ends came to 9 bases. Written as DNA, the CDR3 is TGTGCCAGCAGCGACGGGGGAACCTACAATGAGCAGTTCTTC. Translating gives CASSDGGTYNEQFF. Full variable domain (outside the CDR3, taken from reference TRBV9 and TRBJ2-1): DSGVTQTPKHLITATGQRVTLRCSPRSGDLSVYWYQQSLDQGLQFLIQYYNGEERAKGNILERFSAQQFPDLHSELNLSSLELGDSALYFCASSDGGTYNEQFFGPGTRLTVL.

This clonotype was seen only a few times. This sequence joins TRBV9 and TRBJ2-2; D is tentatively TRBD1 or TRBD2 (5 bases each). Trimming shortened V by 3 bases and J by 2 bases, and 14 bases separated the two germline ends. Germline V gives CDR1 SGDLS, CDR2 YYNGEE. The CDR3 totals 16 residues. The CDR3 bases are TGTGCCAGCAGCGCCACCGGGACGGTCAACACCGGGGAGCTGTTTTTT. Encoded protein: CASSATGTVNTGELFF.

About this clonotype itself: A clone one base away is much larger, so this may be a read error. CDR3 nucleotide sequence: TGCAGCCCAGGGGAAACTGGGGCCAACGTCCTGACTTTC. It yields the protein CSPGETGANVLTF. The V call is TRBV29-1, the J call TRBJ2-6; D perhaps matches TRBD1 (6 bases). V lost 8 bases and J 2 bases, leaving 10 bases between the germline ends. The CDR3 is made up of 13 amino acids. Per the germline V gene, CDR1 is SQVTM and CDR2 is ANQGSEA.

This clonotype was observed a few times. The chain has TRBV27 and TRBJ2-1; TRBD2 might be the D (5 bases). CDR3 length: 14 residues. Trimming took 2 bases from V and 6 from J, leaving 11 bases between them. Germline CDR1 and CDR2: MNHEY and SMNVEV (reference sequence). Here the CDR3 DNA reads TGTGCCAGCAGTTTACGTCTAGCCAGCAATGAGCAGTTCTTC. Amino acids: CASSLRLASNEQFF.

This clonotype occurred a few times. The chain employs TRBV13 and TRBJ2-7; 9 bases match TRBD1. Losses at the gene ends were 4 bases for V and 2 bases for J; bases not matched to a gene: 9. This CDR3 region has 16 residues. Germline CDR1 PRHDT, CDR2 FYEKMQ (reference sequence). In DNA, the CDR3 is TGTGCCAGCAGCTCCCAGACAGGGGGTTCTCCCTACGAGCAGTACTTC. Translating it yields CASSSQTGGSPYEQYF.

The V gene is TRBV28, the J gene TRBJ2-7, with TRBD1 matching 9 bases. Trimming took 7 bases from V and 5 from J; bases not matched to a gene: 6. Germline CDR1 reads MDHEN; CDR2 reads SYDVKM. The CDR3 runs 13 residues. The CDR3 bases are TGTGCCAGCAAGGGGACAGGGAGACACGAGCAGTACTTC. It is translated as CASKGTGRHEQYF.

This clonotype was seen a few times. V is TRBV7-9 and J is TRBJ2-7; D is unresolved. The germline CDR1 and CDR2 sequences are SEHNR and FQNEAQ (reference sequence). The CDR3 is 16 residues long. V lost 5 bases, J lost 2 bases, and 19 bases lay in between. The CDR3 sequence is CASSPLEGRRPYEQYF. The CDR3 nucleotides are TGTGCCAGCAGCCCCCTAGAAGGTAGGAGACCCTACGAGCAGTACTTC.

The chain employs TRBV4-1 and TRBJ1-4, with D tentatively TRBD1 (5 bases). Germline lookup yields CDR1 MGHRA and CDR2 YSYEKL. V was shortened by 0 bases and J by 13 bases, with 18 bases between the two germline ends. CDR3 length equals 15 residues. CDR3 nucleotide sequence: TGCGCCAGCAGCCAAGAATTTGGGGCCAATGGGAGACTGTTTTTT. It translates to CASSQEFGANGRLFF.

This clonotype was observed a few times. CDR3 region: CASSDWVLGRTPTDTQYF. CDR3 DNA: TGCGCCAGCAGTGATTGGGTTCTGGGGCGGACACCTACAGATACGCAGTATTTT. The chain joins TRBV10-2 to TRBJ2-3; tentatively, D is TRBD1 (5 bases). Trimming left V 3 bases short and J 3 bases short, with 22 bases between. The germline CDR1 and CDR2 sequences are WSHSY and SAAADI. The CDR3 runs to 18 residues.

The rearrangement links TRBV27 to TRBJ2-3, with D perhaps TRBD2 (6 bases). CDR1 MNHEY and CDR2 SMNVEV come from the germline V gene (reference sequence). The CDR3 sequence is 13 residues long. Trimming shortened V by 4 bases and J by 4 bases, and 9 bases separated the two germline ends. Written as DNA, the CDR3 is TGTGCCAGCAGTTCCTCTAGCGCAGATACGCAGTATTTT. It yields the protein CASSSSSADTQYF.

In this sample, this clonotype turned up a few times. The chain recombines TRBV3-1 with TRBJ2-1, with 11 positions matching TRBD1. The CDR3 loop spans 16 amino acids. Germline V CDR1 and CDR2: LGHDT, YNNKEL (reference sequence). V shed 1 base and J 6 bases; nucleotides not matched to a gene: 5. CDR3 in amino acids: CASSQAFGTGGNEQFF. For the CDR3, the DNA is TGTGCCAGCAGCCAAGCTTTCGGGACAGGGGGCAATGAGCAGTTCTTC.

The chain has TRBV20-1 and TRBJ2-3, with 9 nucleotides matching TRBD2. The CDR3 is 13 residues long. Germline CDR1 and CDR2: DFQATT and SNEGSKA (reference sequence). V trimming: 8 bases; J trimming: 6 bases; junction bases outside the gene matches: 9. The CDR3 DNA reads as TGCAGTTTTAGAGCGGGAGGTGCGGATACGCAGTATTTT. It codes for CSFRAGGADTQYF.

Details on this clonotype: An end of the junction differs from the germline gene, which may be a read error. The genes are TRBV7-6 and TRBJ2-5; D remains unclear. This CDR3 comprises 15 residues. The germline V gene encodes CDR1 SGHVS and CDR2 FNYEAQ. DNA of the CDR3: TGTGCCTGCAGCTCAACGTTATCAACGGCAGAGACCCAGTACTTC. It is translated as CACSSTLSTAETQYF.

Remarks on this clonotype: The junction shows a germline mismatch at one end, possibly a read error. The CDR3 protein is CASSQPRHGGNELFF. CDR3 DNA sequence: TGCGCCAGCAGCCAACCGCGACACGGGGGCAATGAGCTGTTCTTC. The V and J genes are TRBV4-1 and TRBJ2-1; D may match TRBD1 or TRBD2 (6 bases each). Germline V gene sequence: CDR1 MGHRA, CDR2 YSYEKL. CDR3 length: 15 residues.

This clonotype was observed a few times. The rearrangement links TRBV10-2 to TRBJ2-5, with D unclear. Germline CDR1 and CDR2: WSHSY and SAAADI. This CDR3 has 13 residues. V dropped 0 bases and J dropped 7 bases, with 9 bases sitting between them. The CDR3 DNA reads TGCGCCAGCAGTGAGTCAGGAGTAACGACCCAGTACTTC. The encoded protein is CASSESGVTTQYF.

The V and J genes are TRBV20-1 and TRBJ1-2; TRBD1 might be the D (5 bases). Germline V lookup: CDR1 DFQATT, CDR2 SNEGSKA (reference sequence). V lost 3 bases and J lost 7, with 21 bases in between. The CDR3 loop spans 15 amino acids. In DNA, the CDR3 is TGCAGTGCTAGGGTGGAGGGCGGCGGGGCTTCTGGCTACACCTTC. Translated, it gives CSARVEGGGASGYTF.

This clonotype was seen only a few times. The chain links TRBV20-1 to TRBJ2-7, with D perhaps matching TRBD2 (6 bases). This CDR3 comprises 14 residues. Deletions cut 7 bases from V and 2 bases from J, with 18 bases between. Germline V gene data show CDR1 as DFQATT and CDR2 as SNEGSKA (reference sequence). This CDR3 reads CSGEKGGYPYEQYF. As DNA, the CDR3 is TGCAGTGGGGAGAAGGGAGGCTACCCCTACGAGCAGTACTTC.

As concerns this clonotype: With a much larger clone just one base away, this may be a read error. The CDR3 region has the DNA TGTACCAGCAGCTTGGAGGGGGGACAAGAGTACTTC. Its protein product is CTSSLEGGQEYF. The chain links TRBV7-9 to TRBJ2-7, with D possibly called TRBD1 or TRBD2 (6 bases each). Germline lookup yields CDR1 SEHNR and CDR2 FQNEAQ (reference sequence). The CDR3 length is 12 residues.

This clonotype showed up many times. The V gene is TRBV7-9, the J gene TRBJ2-7; TRBD1 matches 7 bases. Germline CDR1 is SEHNR and CDR2 is FQNEAQ (reference sequence). J lost 0 bases, V lost 3 bases, and 5 bases had no gene match. The CDR3 is made up of 15 amino acids. DNA for the CDR3: TGTGCCAGCAGCTTCAGAGGGGGCACCTCCTACGAGCAGTACTTC. Translating it yields CASSFRGGTSYEQYF.

In this sample, this clonotype turned up many times. The chain recombines TRBV29-1 with TRBJ2-5; D possibly corresponds to TRBD1 (7 bases). CDR1 and CDR2 from the germline V gene are SQVTM and ANQGSEA. V was shortened by 3 bases and J by 5 bases, with 13 bases between the two germline ends. The CDR3 loop spans 13 amino acids. In nucleotides, the CDR3 is TGCAGCGTTGAGGAGGGGGCCTCGGAGACCCAGTACTTC. Translation gives CSVEEGASETQYF.

The V gene is TRBV19, the J gene TRBJ2-1; 9 nucleotides align to TRBD2. Germline V gene sequence: CDR1 LNHDA, CDR2 SQIVND (reference sequence). V was pared by 4 bases and J by 10 bases, with 11 bases of the junction left unmatched. The CDR3 spans 15 residues. The CDR3 bases are TGTGCCAGTAGTACCGGGACTAGCCAACGATCAGAGCAGTTCTTC. Residues: CASSTGTSQRSEQFF. Looking up the rest from reference TRBV19 and TRBJ2-1 gives the full variable domain: DGGITQSPKYLFRKEGQNVTLSCEQNLNHDAMYWYRQDPGQGLRLIYYSQIVNDFQKGDIAEGYSVSREKKESFPLTVTSAQKNPTAFYLCASSTGTSQRSEQFFGPGTRLTVL.

The sample holds many counts of this clonotype. The CDR3 here is CASSLQLAGGTDTQYF. CDR3 sequence (DNA): TGTGCCAGCAGCTTACAACTAGCGGGGGGCACAGATACGCAGTATTTT. The J gene is TRBJ2-3, the V gene TRBV7-2; 11 nucleotides match TRBD2. In germline, CDR1 is SGHTA, CDR2 FQGNSA. V was pared by 2 bases and J by 1 base, with 2 bases of the junction left unmatched. The length of the CDR3 is 16 residues.

V and J are TRBV7-9 and TRBJ2-1; D may match TRBD1 or TRBD2 (5 bases each). CDR1 SEHNR and CDR2 FQNEAQ come from the germline V gene (reference sequence). V was pared by 4 bases and J by 4 bases, with 14 bases between. The CDR3 length is 15 residues. The CDR3: CASSSPGRSYNEQFF. CDR3 bases: TGTGCCAGCAGCTCACCGGGACGGTCGTACAATGAGCAGTTCTTC.

The rearrangement links TRBV24-1 to TRBJ2-7, with a tentative D call TRBD2 (5 bases). Trimming left V 1 base short and J 9 bases short, with 9 bases between. CDR1 and CDR2 from the germline V gene are KGHDR and SFDVKD. This CDR3 region has 12 residues. CDR3 protein: CATSDFQGGQYF. CDR3 bases: TGTGCCACCAGTGATTTCCAAGGAGGGCAGTACTTC.

This sequence joins TRBV29-1 and TRBJ2-1; a weak D match, TRBD2 (5 bases). The CDR3 covers 15 residues. Germline assignment: CDR1 SQVTM and CDR2 ANQGSEA. Deletions cut 6 bases from V and 6 bases from J, with 21 bases between. CDR3 DNA: TGCAGCGTAGGAGGAGCCGAGAACCTATGCAATGAGCAGTTCTTC. Translating it yields CSVGGAENLCNEQFF.

The rearrangement uses TRBV5-1 and TRBJ2-1, with D maybe TRBD1 (6 bases). The germline V and J ends were trimmed by 1 base and 0 bases, with 14 bases remaining between them. Germline CDR1 and CDR2: SGHRS and YFSETQ. The CDR3 is made up of 17 amino acids. Written as DNA, the CDR3 is TGCGCCAGCAGCTTGATCCACAGGGAAAGCTCCTACAATGAGCAGTTCTTC. This translates into CASSLIHRESSYNEQFF.

This clonotype was seen once. CDR3 region: CASATVGGPPYNEQFF. CDR3 bases: TGCGCCAGCGCAACTGTAGGGGGACCCCCCTACAATGAGCAGTTCTTC. The rearrangement links TRBV5-1 to TRBJ2-1, with a possible D match to TRBD1 (6 bases). This CDR3 comprises 16 residues. The germline V and J ends were trimmed by 7 bases and 2 bases, with 19 bases remaining between them. In germline, CDR1 is SGHRS, CDR2 YFSETQ.

The chain links TRBV5-1 to TRBJ2-5, with D perhaps given as TRBD1 or TRBD2 (6 bases each). The CDR3 sequence is 14 residues long. Trimming shortened V by 4 bases and J by 5 bases, and 15 bases separated the two germline ends. Germline loops: CDR1 SGHRS, CDR2 YFSETQ. The CDR3: CASSGGHIGETQYF. The CDR3 DNA reads TGCGCCAGCAGCGGGGGGCACATCGGGGAGACCCAGTACTTC.

As to this clonotype: The junction shows a germline mismatch at one end, possibly a read error. The V call is TRBV11-2, the J call TRBJ2-2, with 10 bases matching TRBD2. CDR1 SGHAT and CDR2 FQNNGV come from the germline V gene. CDR3 length equals 17 residues. The CDR3 here is CASSRPGLADNTGGLFF. The CDR3 DNA reads TGTGCCAGCAGCCGACCCGGACTAGCGGATAACACCGGGGGGCTGTTTTTT.